Given below is one TCR beta chain in context. Germline lookup yields CDR1 ENHRY and CDR2 SYGVKD. Between the trimmed V and J ends, which lost 4 bases and 1 base, there was a span of 14 bases. The CDR3 consists of 15 residues. The data stem from a study of blood T cell repertoires in COVID-19. The table came from immunoSEQ multiplex PCR; TCRdb's copy has only in-frame clones and leaves some out. The table records approximately 300,000 clones, roughly 91% of them present only once. Input material: peripheral blood. This TCR derives from a man younger than 45 with acute or convalescent COVID-19. The V gene is TRBV10-3, the J gene TRBJ2-7; the D gene is possibly TRBD2 (6 bases). CDR3 residues: CAISGQSGGSYEQYF. The DNA for the CDR3 is TGTGCCATCAGTGGACAGAGCGGAGGGTCCTACGAGCAGTACTTC.